A single sample is the source of the 6 T cell receptor beta chains below, sequenced in a study of T-cell memory formation after mild COVID-19. Using its own MiXCR run on the 5' RACE reads, TCRdb lists one record per CDR3 protein. This sample yields hundreds of thousands of distinct CDR3 sequences, of which less than 25% are seen a single time; approximately 8% belongs to the top ten. The specimen was PBMCs or a T cell subset sorted from them (not recorded which). All receptors come from an adult woman who had mild COVID-19 (a few samples of this study predate the infection). Cell type and time point are not known.

This clonotype was counted a few times. The chain links TRBV29-1 to TRBJ2-2; no clear D gene. CDR3 length: 12 amino acids. With 6 bases removed from V and 6 bases from J, the gap between germline ends came to 11 bases. Germline CDR1 reads SQVTM; CDR2 reads ANQGSEA. CDR3 coding DNA: TGCAGCGTGTTCAGTGGTCCCGGGGAGCTGTTTTTT. Translation gives CSVFSGPGELFF.

The chain uses TRBV7-2 and TRBJ2-2; D tentatively fits TRBD1 or TRBD2 (5 bases each). CDR3 length equals 17 residues. Germline V lookup: CDR1 SGHTA, CDR2 FQGNSA. Trimming removed 1 base from V and 1 base from J, with 13 bases in between. CDR3 DNA: TGTGCCAGCAGCTTAGTACTAGGGGTCCTGAACACCGGGGAGCTGTTTTTT. Translation: CASSLVLGVLNTGELFF.

This clonotype was found a few times. The chain has TRBV20-1 and TRBJ2-7; 7 bases align to TRBD2. V lost 1 base to trimming and J lost 5 bases; unmatched junction nucleotides: 8. Germline V CDR1 and CDR2: DFQATT, SNEGSKA (reference sequence). The CDR3 has 14 amino acids. DNA for the CDR3: TGCAGTGCTAGAGTTACGGGAGGCCAGGACGAGCAGTACTTC. It is translated as CSARVTGGQDEQYF.

The chain is built from TRBV5-5 and TRBJ1-6, with D possibly being TRBD1 (5 bases). The V gene lost 6 bases and the J gene lost 9 bases, with 25 bases spanning the gap. CDR1 and CDR2 (germline): SGHKS, YYEKEE (reference sequence). The CDR3 consists of 17 residues. CDR3 DNA: TGTGCCAGCACTCCCACCCCCGCCCAGGGAATGTCTTCACCCCTCCACTTT. Its translation: CASTPTPAQGMSSPLHF.

This clonotype was seen more than once but under ten times. This chain joins TRBV2 and TRBJ2-1, with TRBD2 as a possible D gene (5 bases). Germline V CDR1 and CDR2: SNHLY, FYNNEI. Trimming left V 5 bases short and J 1 base short, with 27 bases between. The CDR3 is 20 amino acids. The CDR3 reads CASSFLGEGIGGVSYNEQFF. The CDR3 region has the DNA TGTGCCAGCAGTTTTTTAGGTGAGGGAATCGGAGGAGTTTCCTACAATGAGCAGTTCTTC.

V usage is TRBV24-1 and J usage is TRBJ2-2; D unclear. The CDR3 is 14 amino acids. CDR1 is KGHDR, CDR2 SFDVKD, per germline. Trimming removed 4 bases from V and 5 bases from J, with 10 bases in between. The CDR3 DNA reads TGTGCCACCAGTGAAGGAATGGGAACCGGGGAGCTGTTTTTT. Translating it yields CATSEGMGTGELFF.